In its sample, the clone carrying this TCR beta chain was seen many times. The data stem from a study of human T cells and chemical hapten exposure. This CDR3 comprises 13 residues. The ends were cut back, 5 bases at V and 8 bases at J, with 15 bases in the middle. The germline CDR1 and CDR2 sequences are SEHNR and FQNEAQ (reference sequence). In the original workflow: Sample TCR counts, which ranged from about 23,224 to 750,000, had a median of roughly 92,000. TCRdb itself ran the 5' RACE reads through MiXCR, one entry per CDR3 protein. It is TCRdb's table, rather than the study itself, that gives the V and J calls and clone size. This sample has approximately 140,000 distinct CDR3 sequences, with 4.1% found just once. Unfractionated whole blood served as the source for total RNA extraction.

The source of this sequence is a female donor in good health. This chain joins TRBV7-9 and TRBJ1-2, with D possibly TRBD1 on 6 matching bases. The CDR3 region is CASSPSTGIGYTF. CDR3 DNA sequence: TGTGCCAGCAGCCCAAGTACAGGGATCGGCTACACCTTC.